This T cell receptor (beta chain) appears in the sequencing data of a study of CD8 T cells in ankylosing spondylitis (dated by TCRdb to between 2016 and 2019). Looking at the study overall: T cell receptor beta repertoires were profiled in healthy donors and ankylosing spondylitis patients so that disease-linked TCR variants could be found. Peripheral blood was sampled, and synovial fluid was also collected from ankylosing spondylitis patients. The whole study cohort included some 100 healthy donors and 25 ankylosing spondylitis patients.

Broader findings and caveats from the paper: Some of the motif variants had been reported before in the synovial fluid and blood of reactive arthritis patients, a finding that suggests common disease-initiation mechanisms. Significant enrichment of the disease-linked clones was reported in matched synovial fluid samples from ankylosing spondylitis patients. The disease-linked clones showed a CD8+ phenotype and occurred at relatively low frequencies in peripheral blood. A TCR beta motif made up of 7 to 9 highly homologous amino acid variants appeared to be characteristic of blood from ankylosing spondylitis patients.

In this sample, this clonotype turned up a few times. Its antigen target is currently unknown. Base qualities are not at hand, and no much larger clone is one base apart. TCRdb names Illumina HiSeq 2500 as the instrument used. Quantitative 5'-RACE with molecular barcodes was the method used to prepare the TCR beta libraries. The original pipeline was this. A new computational method, built on a probabilistic model of VDJ rearrangement, was used to identify disease-linked TCR variants. TCRdb trimmed the raw reads at Q25, called clones with MiXCR and kept productive beta chains. Each CDR3 protein appears once, grouped with its most common genes and DNA. TCRdb's processing, not the study's, gives the V and J calls here. Counted in this sample were more than 30,000 distinct CDR3 sequences; over 10% of them appeared once. Roughly 32% of the sample belongs to the ten largest clones. Synovial fluid samples were paired with blood samples taken from the same ankylosing spondylitis patients.

The sequencing sample was made of synovial fluid, either unsorted or a sorted T cell fraction (not recorded which). The sequence came from a male donor with ankylosing spondylitis.

CDR3 region: CASSQSYLGLRAGELFF. Read as DNA, the sequence is TGCGCCAGCAGCCAAAGCTACTTAGGACTGAGGGCCGGGGAGCTGTTTTTT. Here the chain combines TRBV4-1 and TRBJ2-2; the D gene is perhaps TRBD2, on 5 matching bases. CDR3 length: 17 amino acids, cysteine to phenylalanine. CDR3 DNA is the only sequence kept; it has 51 bases, read in frame from the first base. The germline V gene specifies MGHRA as CDR1 and YSYEKL as CDR2. Trimming costs V 2 bases and J 6 bases, and their ends lie 19 bases apart.